Sequencing of this T cell receptor beta chain was carried out in a study of control samples from healthy donors and cancer patients. Between the trimmed V and J ends, which lost 0 bases and 0 bases, there was a span of 12 bases. From germline, CDR1 is SGHDN and CDR2 FVKESK. The CDR3 runs 17 residues. Generated by immunoSEQ multiplex PCR, the TCRdb table keeps only in-frame clones and is missing some. The sample gives around 93,000 clones, about 91% of which show up once; 13% to 15% is in the top ten. Sample: blood. This receptor was identified in a young man in good health. The chain uses TRBV14 and TRBJ2-1, with a tentative D call TRBD2 (5 bases). The CDR3 region is CASSQDEGLSSYNEQFF. The DNA for the CDR3 is TGTGCCAGCAGCCAAGATGAGGGCTTAAGCTCCTACAATGAGCAGTTCTTC. Combining the CDR3 with reference TRBV14 and TRBJ2-1 gives the whole variable domain EAGVTQFPSHSVIEKGQTVTLRCDPISGHDNLYWYRRVMGKEIKFLLHFVKESKQDESGMPNNRFLAERTGGTYSTLKVQPAELEDSGVYFCASSQDEGLSSYNEQFFGPGTRLTVL.